This T cell receptor (beta chain) emerged from a study of spatial heterogeneity in lung cancer. Looking at the study overall: Alpha-chain detections were consistently fewer than beta-chain detections among the sequences.

Indicated time point: sample taken at primary tumor resection. Extraction of whole RNA from tumor, nontumor lung or frozen PBMC preceded unsorted sequencing. The donor group consisted of roughly 76 patients who had untreated, early-stage non-small cell lung cancer. V gave up 3 bases and J gave up 4 bases, with 9 bases separating them. The CDR3 covers 13 residues. In germline, CDR1 is MDHEN, CDR2 SYDVKM. A single record per CDR3 protein comes from TCRdb applying MiXCR to the 5' RACE reads. Of about 1,600 distinct CDR3 sequences listed, 20% to 30% are singletons. The sequence came from a male donor with early-stage non-small cell lung cancer. The chain uses TRBV28 and TRBJ1-1; no reliable D call. Sequenced here: PBMCs, sampled at surgery. The CDR3 DNA reads as TGTGCCAGCAGTTTCCGTTTCGGCACTGAAGCTTTCTTT. Its translation: CASSFRFGTEAFF.